The present T cell receptor (beta chain) was sequenced within a study of cytomegalovirus exposure and HLA in healthy donors. General study findings and limits: According to reports, the classifier identified cytomegalovirus status with high specificity and sensitivity.

Trimming left V 5 bases short and J 0 bases short, with 17 bases between. The germline V gene has CDR1 SQVTM and CDR2 ANQGSEA. This CDR3 region has 16 residues. With 60 Vbeta and 13 Jbeta primers, the PCR was carried out. Some clones are missing from TCRdb's copy, which holds only in-frame ones; the method was immunoSEQ multiplex PCR. The profile shows more than 140,000 clones, about 79% of them singletons. Points on this clone: Its antigen is undetermined.

The V and J genes are TRBV29-1 and TRBJ2-1; D is possibly TRBD1 (5 bases). The sample taken for sequencing was PBMCs. This TCR was sampled from a male donor in good health and CMV-seronegative. The CDR3 region is CSVNTQGAYSYNEQFF. The CDR3 DNA follows: TGCAGCGTTAATACCCAAGGGGCCTACTCCTACAATGAGCAGTTCTTC.